Below, 18 T cell receptor beta chains from the same sample are listed, as sequenced in a study of T-cell memory formation after mild COVID-19. MiXCR, applied by TCRdb to the 5' RACE reads, yields one record per CDR3 protein. The table shows about 350,000 distinct CDR3 sequences, with around 27% occurring only once. Specimen: PBMCs or a T cell subset sorted from them (not recorded which). Receptors originate from an adult woman who had mild COVID-19 (a few samples of this study predate the infection). Cell type and time point are not known.

The chain carries TRBV7-3 and TRBJ2-1; TRBD2 agrees at 13 bases. CDR1 SGHTA and CDR2 FQGTGA come from the germline V gene. V was pared by 2 bases and J by 3 bases, with 4 bases of the junction left unmatched. This CDR3 comprises 17 residues. Here the CDR3 reads CASSLGTSGNFYNEQFF. CDR3 in DNA: TGTGCCAGCAGCTTAGGGACTAGCGGGAATTTCTACAATGAGCAGTTCTTC. Full variable domain (outside the CDR3, taken from reference TRBV7-3 and TRBJ2-1): GAGVSQTPSNKVTEKGKYVELRCDPISGHTALYWYRQSLGQGPEFLIYFQGTGAADDSGLPNDRFFAVRPEGSVSTLKIQRTERGDSAVYLCASSLGTSGNFYNEQFFGPGTRLTVL.

This clonotype has more than one count but fewer than ten. The chain employs TRBV29-1 and TRBJ1-1; 10 nucleotides agree with TRBD1. The CDR3 is 14 amino acids. The V and J ends lost 7 bases and 6 bases, in that order; junction bases with no gene match: 11. Germline V lookup: CDR1 SQVTM, CDR2 ANQGSEA. The CDR3 DNA reads TGCAGCGCGTCGGACAGGGGGATGTACCCTGAAGCTTTCTTT. Protein: CSASDRGMYPEAFF. Full variable domain (outside the CDR3, taken from reference TRBV29-1 and TRBJ1-1): SAVISQKPSRDICQRGTSLTIQCQVDSQVTMMFWYRQQPGQSLTLIATANQGSEATYESGFVIDKFPISRPNLTFSTLTVSNMSPEDSSIYLCSASDRGMYPEAFFGQGTRLTVV.

The chain combines TRBV25-1 with TRBJ1-2; perhaps TRBD1 as D (5 bases). Trimming removed 0 bases from V and 4 bases from J, with 12 bases in between. Per the germline V gene, CDR1 is MGHDK and CDR2 is SYGVNS. The CDR3 spans 15 residues. CDR3 bases: TGTGCCAGCAGTGAATATGTTAGGGGTGGCTATGGCTACACCTTC. It specifies CASSEYVRGGYGYTF.

The sample holds a few counts of this clonotype. This chain joins TRBV3-1 and TRBJ2-7; TRBD1 aligns across 7 bases. V gave up 1 base and J gave up 7 bases; unmatched junction bases: 7. The CDR3 is made up of 14 amino acids. CDR1 LGHDT and CDR2 YNNKEL come from the germline V gene (reference sequence). As DNA, the CDR3 is TGTGCCAGCAGCCAAGGAGGGGGCCCCGGGGAGCAGTACTTC. As protein: CASSQGGGPGEQYF.

The chain carries TRBV27 and TRBJ2-7, with D possibly TRBD2 on 6 matching bases. Trimming left V 0 bases short and J 5 bases short, with 23 bases between. This CDR3 spans 18 amino acids. Germline lookup yields CDR1 MNHEY and CDR2 SMNVEV (reference sequence). The CDR3 DNA reads as TGTGCCAGCAGTTTATCCCGAGGACGGCGCGGGGTCTTCCACGAGCAGTACTTC. It translates to CASSLSRGRRGVFHEQYF.

The chain couples TRBV19 to TRBJ2-3; 9 positions match TRBD2. Germline values: CDR1 LNHDA, CDR2 SQIVND (reference sequence). The CDR3 is 15 residues long. The V and J ends lost 5 bases and 4 bases, in that order; junction bases with no gene match: 7. Written as DNA, the CDR3 is TGTGCCAGTAGTTCTACGACTAGCGGTGCAGATACGCAGTATTTT. Amino acid sequence: CASSSTTSGADTQYF.

This clonotype was recorded a few times. This sequence joins TRBV2 and TRBJ2-4; weak D call: TRBD1 (5 bases). Trimming took 0 bases from V and 8 from J, leaving 17 bases between them. CDR3 length equals 16 residues. The germline V gene encodes CDR1 SNHLY and CDR2 FYNNEI. CDR3 region: CASSEALPGLTYIQYF. DNA of the CDR3: TGTGCCAGCAGTGAAGCGCTTCCAGGGCTGACGTACATTCAGTACTTC.

The chain couples TRBV24-1 to TRBJ2-7, with D hard to call. The V and J ends lost 3 bases and 6 bases respectively, with 11 bases between them. CDR1 is KGHDR and CDR2 is SFDVKD in the germline V gene. The CDR3 loop spans 13 amino acids. CDR3 nucleotides: TGTGCCACCAGTGATCCACCCCCTGCCGAGCAGTACTTC. It translates to CATSDPPPAEQYF.

The rearrangement uses TRBV27 and TRBJ2-3, with TRBD2 matching 14 bases. V was clipped by 3 bases and J by 6 bases; unmatched bases: 8. The length of the CDR3 is 17 residues. The V gene's germline CDR1 is MNHEY and CDR2 SMNVEV (reference sequence). The CDR3 sequence: CASSLTSGGAGWDTQYF. The DNA for the CDR3 is TGTGCCAGCAGTTTGACTAGCGGGGGGGCCGGTTGGGATACGCAGTATTTT.

This sequence joins TRBV12-3 or TRBV12-4 and TRBJ2-1; 13 nucleotides line up with TRBD2. This CDR3 comprises 17 residues. Unmatched junction bases numbered 1, after V lost 2 bases and J lost 0 bases. In nucleotides, the CDR3 is TGTGCCAGCAGTTTACGACTAGCGGGGGGCTCCTACAATGAGCAGTTCTTC. Its protein product is CASSLRLAGGSYNEQFF.

This chain connects TRBV7-9 to TRBJ2-5; D gene unclear. The CDR3 runs to 14 residues. Germline CDR1 is SEHNR and CDR2 is FQNEAQ (reference sequence). The V end was cut by 1 base, the J end by 2 bases, with 8 bases between. CDR3 protein: CASSLVSVQETQYF. For the CDR3, the DNA is TGTGCCAGCAGCTTAGTTTCAGTGCAAGAGACCCAGTACTTC.

The rearrangement uses TRBV10-2 and TRBJ1-2; perhaps TRBD1 as D (5 bases). The length of the CDR3 is 13 residues. The germline gives CDR1 WSHSY, CDR2 SAAADI. Trimming pared 2 bases from V and 7 bases from J, leaving 11 bases between. CDR3 DNA sequence: TGCGCCAGCAGTGAGACGGGGGTAGGTGGCTACACCTTC. Residues: CASSETGVGGYTF.

This clonotype was observed at least ten times. The chain is built from TRBV7-2 and TRBJ2-3; perhaps TRBD1 as D (5 bases). V lost 6 bases, J lost 0 bases, and 7 bases lay in between. The CDR3 is made up of 13 amino acids. Germline values: CDR1 SGHTA, CDR2 FQGNSA. DNA for the CDR3: TGTGCCAGCAGGGCAGGGAGCACAGATACGCAGTATTTT. This codes for CASRAGSTDTQYF.

The gene calls are TRBV7-9 and TRBJ2-1, with 7 bases that match TRBD1. The CDR3 covers 15 residues. The germline V gene encodes CDR1 SEHNR and CDR2 FQNEAQ (reference sequence). The V gene end was trimmed by 2 bases and the J gene end by 4 bases; junction bases not matched to a gene: 5. CDR3 sequence (DNA): TGTGCCAGCAGCTTAAAGGGACAGATATACAATGAGCAGTTCTTC. Its protein is CASSLKGQIYNEQFF.

J is TRBJ2-1 and V is TRBV2, with 9 bases aligning to TRBD2. V dropped 3 bases and J dropped 4; count of bases not matched to a gene: 7. The CDR3 is 16 residues long. Germline CDR1 reads SNHLY; CDR2 reads FYNNEI. The CDR3 DNA reads TGTGCCAGCAGTGACGCGGGGGGGACTAGATACAATGAGCAGTTCTTC. This translates into CASSDAGGTRYNEQFF. Supplemented by reference TRBV2 and TRBJ2-1, the full variable domain reads EPEVTQTPSHQVTQMGQEVILRCVPISNHLYFYWYRQILGQKVEFLVSFYNNEISEKSEIFDDQFSVERPDGSNFTLKIRSTKLEDSAMYFCASSDAGGTRYNEQFFGPGTRLTVL.

Turning to this clonotype: Mismatch with germline at one junction end may stem from a read error. The chain joins TRBV7-2 to TRBJ2-5, with 7 positions matching TRBD1. This CDR3 comprises 14 residues. The germline gives CDR1 SGHTA, CDR2 FQGNSA. The CDR3 sequence is CASSSGQIQETKYF. The CDR3 DNA reads as TGTGCCAGCAGCTCGGGACAGATACAAGAGACCAAGTACTTC. The whole variable domain, filled in from reference TRBV7-2 and TRBJ2-5, reads GAGVSQSPSNKVTEKGKDVELRCDPISGHTALYWYRQSLGQGLEFLIYFQGNSAPDKSGLPSDRFSAERTGGSVSTLTIQRTQQEDSAVYLCASSSGQIQETKYFGPGTRLLVL.

The V call is TRBV12-3 or TRBV12-4, the J call TRBJ1-1; D might be TRBD1 (5 bases). V was shortened by 3 bases and J by 5 bases, with 16 bases between the two germline ends. The CDR3 has 15 residues. CDR3 in DNA: TGTGCCAGCAGTTTCTCTCCCACAGGAGGAACTGAAGCTTTCTTT. Translating it yields CASSFSPTGGTEAFF.

This clonotype occurred once. This chain joins TRBV2 and TRBJ1-6, with no clear D. CDR3 length equals 14 residues. The germline CDR1 and CDR2 sequences are SNHLY and FYNNEI. V was shortened by 2 bases and J by 7 bases, with 9 bases between the two germline ends. DNA for the CDR3: TGTGCCAGCAGTGAAAACAGAGTGAATTCACCCCTCCACTTT. This translates into CASSENRVNSPLHF.